A single sample is the source of the 11 T cell receptor beta chains below, sequenced in a study of identical twins. TCRdb fed the 5' RACE reads into MiXCR, producing one record per CDR3 protein. There are about 430,000 distinct CDR3 sequences in the sample; about 18% occur only once, and approximately 12% lies in the top ten. What was sequenced was naive T cells sorted from blood. Source of these receptors: a man over 45 in good health.

This clonotype was found a few times. The chain links TRBV5-1 to TRBJ2-7; either TRBD1 or TRBD2 may supply D (5 bases each). V gave up 4 bases and J gave up 3 bases, with 11 bases separating them. The CDR3 runs 13 residues. The germline V gene has CDR1 SGHRS and CDR2 YFSETQ. In DNA, the CDR3 is TGCGCCAGCAGCGAGGGACGGTACTACGAGCAGTACTTC. It is translated as CASSEGRYYEQYF.

This clonotype was seen a few times. The gene calls are TRBV7-2 and TRBJ2-7; 9 nucleotides align to TRBD1. CDR3 length equals 14 residues. Trimming removed 7 bases from V and 5 bases from J; junction bases left unmatched: 9. Germline CDR1 and CDR2: SGHTA and FQGNSA. CDR3 loop: CASTFWTGVDEQYF. The CDR3 DNA reads TGTGCCAGCACCTTTTGGACAGGGGTGGACGAGCAGTACTTC.

J is TRBJ2-1 and V is TRBV19; D remains ambiguous. This CDR3 is built from 12 residues. Trimming left V 5 bases short and J 9 bases short, with 11 bases between. Germline CDR1 is LNHDA and CDR2 is SQIVND (reference sequence). CDR3 region: CASSEVVGEQFF. As DNA, the CDR3 is TGTGCCAGTAGTGAGGTAGTCGGTGAGCAGTTCTTC.

There are many counts of this clonotype. This chain connects TRBV27 to TRBJ2-7; 8 positions match TRBD1. This CDR3 comprises 14 residues. Germline CDR1 is MNHEY and CDR2 is SMNVEV (reference sequence). V trimming: 6 bases; J trimming: 2 bases; junction bases outside the gene matches: 6. CDR3 region: CASSRQGPPYEQYF. The CDR3, as DNA: TGTGCCAGCAGCAGACAGGGGCCGCCCTACGAGCAGTACTTC.

This clonotype was detected ten times or more. This chain uses TRBV11-2 with TRBJ1-2; 11 bases match TRBD1. Germline loops: CDR1 SGHAT, CDR2 FQNNGV. With 5 bases clipped from V and 2 bases from J, the junction kept 16 bases outside the gene matches. The CDR3 is 19 amino acids. The CDR3 here is CASSQPQWTGGRGNYGYTF. For the CDR3, the DNA is TGTGCCAGCAGCCAACCCCAATGGACAGGGGGCAGAGGAAACTATGGCTACACCTTC.

This clonotype was observed a handful of times. J is TRBJ1-6 and V is TRBV28; a weak D match, TRBD1 (5 bases). CDR1 and CDR2 (germline): MDHEN, SYDVKM. V shed 0 bases and J shed 7 bases, with 10 bases lying between them. This CDR3 comprises 15 residues. The DNA for the CDR3 is TGTGCCAGCAGTTTATGGGGGGAGAGGAATTCACCCCTCCACTTT. Translation gives CASSLWGERNSPLHF.

This clonotype was detected a few times. The J gene is TRBJ2-2, the V gene TRBV27, with 9 bases identical to TRBD2. The trim removed 4 bases at V and 5 bases at J, leaving 8 bases unmatched. Per germline, CDR1 MNHEY and CDR2 SMNVEV (reference sequence). The CDR3 is 16 residues long. CDR3 protein: CASSSIAGVGTGELFF. CDR3 sequence (DNA): TGTGCCAGCAGTTCCATAGCGGGGGTTGGGACCGGGGAGCTGTTTTTT.

This clonotype was picked up a small number of times. The rearrangement joins TRBV7-9 to TRBJ2-3; D is undetermined. In germline, CDR1 is SEHNR, CDR2 FQNEAQ (reference sequence). The CDR3 has 14 residues. The V end was cut by 2 bases, the J end by 1 base, with 7 bases between. CDR3 residues: CASSLILRTDTQYF. The CDR3 region has the DNA TGTGCCAGCAGCTTAATCCTACGCACAGATACGCAGTATTTT.

This clonotype was counted ten times or more. The chain employs TRBV20-1 and TRBJ2-5, with D possibly called TRBD1 or TRBD2 (5 bases each). Between the trimmed V and J ends, which lost 6 bases and 0 bases, there was a span of 17 bases. Germline V gene data show CDR1 as DFQATT and CDR2 as SNEGSKA (reference sequence). The length of the CDR3 is 15 residues. CDR3 residues: CSAPGGGWYQETQYF. CDR3 DNA sequence: TGCAGTGCCCCCGGTGGGGGTTGGTACCAAGAGACCCAGTACTTC.

This clonotype turned up a few times. The chain recombines TRBV4-3 with TRBJ2-7; D may correspond to TRBD1 or TRBD2 (5 bases each). Trimming shortened V by 0 bases and J by 2 bases, and 11 bases separated the two germline ends. Germline V CDR1 and CDR2: LGHNA, YSLEER. This CDR3 is 15 amino acids long. CDR3 nucleotide sequence: TGCGCCAGCAGCCAAGACTGGGGGTCTGCCTACGAGCAGTACTTC. Translating it yields CASSQDWGSAYEQYF.

This clonotype was seen repeatedly, ten times or more. The chain links TRBV3-1 to TRBJ2-7, with 11 bases fitting TRBD2. CDR1 LGHDT and CDR2 YNNKEL come from the germline V gene (reference sequence). V shed 4 bases and J 4 bases; nucleotides not matched to a gene: 9. The CDR3 runs 16 residues. The CDR3 spells CASSRTELAGVYEQYF. The CDR3 nucleotides read TGTGCCAGCAGCCGGACTGAACTAGCGGGAGTATACGAGCAGTACTTC.